This T cell receptor beta chain stems from a study of blood T cells in healthy people across ages. Findings and limits, study-wide: Per million T cells, TCR beta diversity dropped roughly linearly as age increased.

Together with a sample-barcoded 5' primer, a J-beta primer mix was included in a second PCR lasting about 7 to 11 cycles. Template switching added a 12-random-nucleotide identifier to every cDNA molecule. From the 5' RACE reads, TCRdb called clonotypes with MiXCR, one entry per CDR3 protein. Found here are about 640,000 distinct CDR3 sequences, around two fifths of them singletons; the top ten hold around 30%. On this clonotype itself: Its antigen remains unknown.

CDR3 length equals 11 residues. V lost 5 bases and J 1 base, leaving 5 bases between the germline ends. The V gene's germline CDR1 is SQVTM and CDR2 ANQGSEA. The material sequenced was blood. The rearrangement joins TRBV29-1 to TRBJ1-1; the D is unclear. The clonotype comes from a man at least 80 years old in good health. The CDR3 DNA reads TGCAGCGTTTTTACGAACACTGAAGCTTTCTTT. It encodes CSVFTNTEAFF. Full variable domain (outside the CDR3, taken from reference TRBV29-1 and TRBJ1-1): SAVISQKPSRDICQRGTSLTIQCQVDSQVTMMFWYRQQPGQSLTLIATANQGSEATYESGFVIDKFPISRPNLTFSTLTVSNMSPEDSSIYLCSVFTNTEAFFGQGTRLTVV.